Following are 8 T cell receptor beta chains from one sample sequenced in a study of CD8 T cells in ankylosing spondylitis. The study, taken as a whole, reports: Ankylosing spondylitis blood seemed to carry a telltale TCR beta motif made of under ten highly homologous variants.

Antigens for these TCRs are unknown. MiXCR was run by TCRdb on the 5' RACE reads, yielding one entry per CDR3 protein. The data hold roughly 700,000 distinct CDR3 sequences, with around 20% observed a single time. The sequencing sample was made of blood, either unsorted or a sorted T cell fraction (not recorded which). The receptors derive from a male donor with ankylosing spondylitis.

Only a few counts were recorded for this clonotype. The chain couples TRBV7-2 to TRBJ2-3, with 11 bases identical to TRBD2. Germline-derived CDR1 and CDR2 are SGHTA and FQGNSA. Trimming cost V 6 bases and J 1 base; bases outside gene matches: 6. The CDR3 totals 16 residues. DNA of the CDR3: TGTGCCAGCAGGCCTACACTAGCGGGAGGCACAGATACGCAGTATTTT. Translating gives CASRPTLAGGTDTQYF.

This clonotype was detected only a few times. The rearrangement joins TRBV6-1 to TRBJ2-7; TRBD1 aligns across 10 bases. Germline CDR1 reads MNHNS; CDR2 reads SASEGT. The junction had 21 bases not matched to a gene; V was cut back by 7 bases and J by 12 bases. The CDR3 runs to 16 residues. The CDR3 bases are TGTGCCAGCACCGGGACAGGGGCGGGAAATTCTCGGAGGGCGTACTTC. Translation: CASTGTGAGNSRRAYF.

There are a few counts of this clonotype. The chain couples TRBV19 to TRBJ1-2; 7 nucleotides align to TRBD1. CDR3 length: 14 residues. Germline trimming cut 6 bases from V and 2 bases from J; bases unmatched to any gene: 6. From germline, CDR1 is LNHDA and CDR2 SQIVND (reference sequence). CDR3: CASRRDSSNYGYTF. DNA of the CDR3: TGTGCCAGTAGGCGGGACAGCTCCAACTATGGCTACACCTTC.

The chain uses TRBV12-3 or TRBV12-4 and TRBJ2-7, with 7 bases that match TRBD1. The J segment lost 5 bases and the V segment lost 5 bases, leaving 9 bases of the junction unmatched. CDR3 length equals 14 residues. The CDR3 sequence: CASSPSGTAHEQYF. Here the CDR3 DNA reads TGTGCCAGCAGTCCCTCCGGGACAGCCCACGAGCAGTACTTC.

In its sample, this clonotype was seen once. This sequence joins TRBV9 and TRBJ2-1, with D unclear. The CDR3 is 13 residues long. Germline loops: CDR1 SGDLS, CDR2 YYNGEE. Trimming stripped 0 bases from V and 7 bases from J, with 8 bases between. The DNA for the CDR3 is TGTGCCAGCAGCGTAGAAAGGATGAATGAGCAGTTCTTC. Its translation: CASSVERMNEQFF.

The CDR3 loop reads CSASARLDRNTGELFF. CDR3 bases: TGCAGTGCTAGTGCCCGACTAGACAGGAACACCGGGGAGCTGTTTTTT. The chain joins TRBV20-1 to TRBJ2-2, with D possibly matching TRBD2 (6 bases). The CDR3 contains 16 residues. The germline gives CDR1 DFQATT, CDR2 SNEGSKA (reference sequence). V lost 3 bases and J 1 base, leaving 15 bases between the germline ends.

This sequence joins TRBV3-1 and TRBJ1-1, with D unresolved. This CDR3 region has 13 residues. V lost 1 base, J lost 4 bases, and 7 bases lay in between. In germline, CDR1 is LGHDT, CDR2 YNNKEL (reference sequence). CDR3 residues: CASSQGATTEAFF. The CDR3 nucleotides are TGTGCCAGCAGCCAAGGGGCAACCACTGAAGCTTTCTTT.

This chain connects TRBV12-3 or TRBV12-4 to TRBJ2-6; 7 bases line up with TRBD1. V was clipped by 6 bases and J by 0 bases; unmatched bases: 8. There are 17 residues in the CDR3. The CDR3 region is CASSLQGQSSGANVLTF. The CDR3 DNA sequence: TGTGCCAGCAGCCTACAGGGGCAGAGCTCTGGGGCCAACGTCCTGACTTTC.